This passage covers 5 T cell receptor beta chains from one sample sequenced in a study of blood T cell repertoires in COVID-19. Sequenced by immunoSEQ multiplex PCR; TCRdb stores in-frame clones only, minus some. The sample carries fewer than 250,000 clones, 70% to 90% recorded once. Sequenced material: PBMCs or T cells enriched from blood (not recorded which). The receptor set was obtained from a woman aged 50 to 65 with acute COVID-19.

Worth noting for this clone: Distinct nucleotide sequences in the sample also encode this CDR3. In nucleotides, the CDR3 is TGTGCCAGCAGCCAGGACAGGGGTACTGAAGCTTTCTTT. It encodes CASSQDRGTEAFF. This chain uses TRBV3-1 (or the pseudogene TRBV3-2) with TRBJ1-1, with 9 bases matching TRBD1. Per the germline V gene, CDR1 is LGHDT and CDR2 is YNNKEL (reference sequence). The V segment lost 3 bases and the J segment 5 bases; nucleotides outside the gene matches: 1. CDR3 length: 13 amino acids.

The rearrangement joins TRBV28 to TRBJ1-1; 7 bases line up with TRBD1. Per the germline V gene, CDR1 is MDHEN and CDR2 is SYDVKM. V lost 1 base, J lost 11 bases, and 7 bases stayed unmatched. The CDR3 runs 13 residues. The CDR3 region is CASSLSRQGRAFF. As DNA, the CDR3 is TGTGCCAGCAGTTTATCTCGACAGGGTCGGGCTTTCTTT.

CDR3 sequence (DNA): TGTGCCAGCAGCACCCGACTTGGACCGGGGGATGAAAAACTGTTTTTT. Protein product: CASSTRLGPGDEKLFF. This sequence joins TRBV7-9 and TRBJ1-4; D perhaps matches TRBD1 (5 bases). The length of the CDR3 is 16 residues. Germline values: CDR1 SEHNR, CDR2 FQNEAQ (reference sequence). With 5 bases removed from V and 6 bases from J, the gap between germline ends came to 19 bases.

The chain has TRBV21-1 and TRBJ2-1; the table gives TRBD1 as D, unverified against the DNA. TRBV21-1 is described as a pseudogene. This CDR3 comprises 16 residues. The DNA of the CDR3 is TGTGCCAGCAGCAATGTGGAACAGGGCGACTACAATGAGCAGTTCTTC. Translating it yields CASSNVEQGDYNEQFF.

The chain recombines TRBV4-2 with TRBJ2-1; 11 bases agree with TRBD2. This CDR3 spans 17 amino acids. V gave up 0 bases and J gave up 3 bases; unmatched junction bases: 4. Germline loops: CDR1 LGHNA, CDR2 YNFKEQ. The DNA of the CDR3 is TGTGCCAGCAGCCAAGATCTAGCGGGAGGTCACTACAATGAGCAGTTCTTC. This encodes CASSQDLAGGHYNEQFF.